This T cell receptor beta chain derives from a study of blood T cell repertoires in COVID-19. Study-level background: PBMCs, B-cell-depleted T cells, or T cells were the source of the cDNA or gDNA that made up the material.

As originally analysed: From reference gene primer amplification, estimates of nucleated cell counts were derived. The protocol was immunoSEQ multiplex PCR, while the TCRdb copy is restricted to in-frame clones and leaves out a portion. The V and J calls and clone size come from that table; D and trimming were worked out from the DNA. The repertoire consists of roughly 200,000 clones, with more than 75% occurring once and the leading ten covering 15% to 20%. This sequence originates from a person aged 65 to 85 with COVID-19, enrolled during active disease. Sequenced input: peripheral blood.

The chain's CDR3 is CAISESQVGGHNEQFF. CDR3 bases: TGTGCCATCAGTGAGTCGCAGGTGGGTGGCCACAATGAGCAGTTCTTC. This rearrangement joins TRBV10-3 to TRBJ2-1; D not certain. Trimming stripped 0 bases from V and 5 bases from J, with 14 bases between. The CDR3 contains 16 residues. Germline assignment: CDR1 ENHRY and CDR2 SYGVKD.